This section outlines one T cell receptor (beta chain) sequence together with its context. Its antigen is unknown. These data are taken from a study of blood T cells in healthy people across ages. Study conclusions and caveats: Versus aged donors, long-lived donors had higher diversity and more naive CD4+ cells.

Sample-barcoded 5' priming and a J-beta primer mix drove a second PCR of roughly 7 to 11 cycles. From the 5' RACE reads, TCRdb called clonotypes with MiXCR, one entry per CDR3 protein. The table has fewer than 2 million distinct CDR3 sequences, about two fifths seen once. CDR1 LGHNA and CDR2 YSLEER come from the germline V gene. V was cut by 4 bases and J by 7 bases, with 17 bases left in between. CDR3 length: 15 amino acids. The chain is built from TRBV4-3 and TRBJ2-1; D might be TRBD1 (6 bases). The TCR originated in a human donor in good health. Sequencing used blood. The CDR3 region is CASSLAQGSRNEQFF. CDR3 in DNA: TGCGCCAGCAGCCTTGCACAGGGCAGTAGGAATGAGCAGTTCTTC.